The clone carrying this T cell receptor (beta chain) has just one count. Germline-derived CDR1 and CDR2 are SGHTA and FQGNSA. This CDR3 contains 20 residues. Germline trimming cut 0 bases from V and 6 bases from J; bases unmatched to any gene: 14. The data derive from a study of blood T cell repertoires in COVID-19. The wider study: Some COVID-19 samples were acute and others convalescent; all came from the United States, Italy and Spain. From T cells, B-cell-depleted T cells, or PBMCs came the material, which was cDNA or gDNA.

Recruits, aged roughly 18 to 90 years, lived in 25 or so US areas. Original data processing: Amplification with reference gene primers provided the estimates of nucleated cell counts. Sequencing was performed with immunoSEQ multiplex PCR; in TCRdb, only in-frame clones are kept and a portion is missing. The DNA gave D and trimming, while V, J and clone size come from that table. Among a few hundred thousand clones listed, 90% were seen once. The chain joins TRBV7-2 to TRBJ2-5, with 15 bases matching TRBD2. The sequencing input was PBMCs or T cells enriched from blood (not recorded which). This TCR came from a woman aged 18 to 35 with acute COVID-19. The CDR3 region is CASSLAPGLAGGGGVKTQYF. Written as DNA, the CDR3 is TGTGCCAGCAGCTTAGCACCGGGACTAGCGGGAGGAGGGGGTGTGAAGACCCAGTACTTC. The variable domain in full, with the rest retrieved from reference TRBV7-2 and TRBJ2-5, is GAGVSQSPSNKVTEKGKDVELRCDPISGHTALYWYRQSLGQGLEFLIYFQGNSAPDKSGLPSDRFSAERTGGSVSTLTIQRTQQEDSAVYLCASSLAPGLAGGGGVKTQYFGPGTRLLVL.